A selection of T cell receptor beta chains follows, all from one sample in a study of OX40 agonist ivuxolimab in advanced cancers. Measured with immunoSEQ multiplex PCR; TCRdb has only the in-frame clones, and not every one. The sample lists approximately 62,000 clones, over 90% occurring once. The sample consisted of CD4+ or CD8+ T cells sorted from blood, taken in a trial of the OX40 agonist ivuxolimab. The receptors come from an adult with an advanced solid tumor such as melanoma, head and neck, liver or kidney cancer. The CDR3 runs from the conserved cysteine through the conserved F or W. D genes are given only for firm matches. Some rows mark clone size as missing; the rest say once, few, many or name a class of expanded clone.

CDR3 DNA	CDR3 protein	clone size	V gene	J gene	D gene
TGTGCCAGCAGTCTCGGAGTAGCGGGGCCCTACGAGCAGTACTTC	CASSLGVAGPYEQYF	-	TRBV6-6	TRBJ2-7	TRBD2
TGTGCCAGCAGCTTAGTTGAGCGTTATGGCTACACCTTC	CASSLVERYGYTF	-	TRBV11-2	TRBJ1-2	-
TGTGCCAGCAGCGTAGGAATCGGGACTAGCGGGCCGTGGGTAGAGACCCAGTACTTC	CASSVGIGTSGPWVETQYF	-	TRBV9	TRBJ2-5	TRBD2
TGTGCCAGCAGCCAAGGTCTAGATACGCAGTATTTT	CASSQGLDTQYF	-	TRBV14	TRBJ2-3	-
TGTGCCAGCAGCAAACCGGGACTAGCGGACAATGAGCAGTTCTTC	CASSKPGLADNEQFF	-	TRBV21-1	TRBJ2-1	-
TGTGCCAGCAGCTTACGGGCAGCCTATGGCTACACCTTC	CASSLRAAYGYTF	-	TRBV27	TRBJ1-2	-
TGTGCCAGCAGCTTAGTTGAGGACAGGGAAGCTTTCTTT	CASSLVEDREAFF	-	TRBV7-6	TRBJ1-1	TRBD1
TGTGCCAGCCTCACAACCCGACGGCAAGAGACCCAGTACTTC	CASLTTRRQETQYF	-	TRBV21-1	TRBJ2-5	-
TGTGCCAGCAGTTACTTCACAGGGGACCCCCTCAACGAGCAGTACTTC	CASSYFTGDPLNEQYF	-	TRBV6-5	TRBJ2-7	TRBD1
TGTGCCACGCATAGGGGAGGTGAAAAACTGTTTTTT	CATHRGGEKLFF	once	TRBV7-9	TRBJ1-4	-
TGTGCCAGCAGTCTTACCGGGACAGGGACCACCTATAATTCACCCCTCCACTTT	CASSLTGTGTTYNSPLHF	few	TRBV27	TRBJ1-6	TRBD1